This T cell receptor beta chain appears in the sequencing data of a study of T cell clonality in common variable immunodeficiency. The study's findings and limits: In common variable immunodeficiency, TCR beta chains reportedly carried fewer deletions and N-nucleotide insertions.

Sequencing used immunoSEQ multiplex PCR; TCRdb keeps in-frame clones, though not all of them. The record shows more than 20,000 clones for this sample, with no singletons present. The CDR3 is 14 residues long. V was cut by 1 base and J by 3 bases, with 10 bases left in between. Germline values: CDR1 SGHTA, CDR2 FQGNSA. This clone was detected many times. Its target is unknown. The read is 3 residues too short to cover the CDR3 end, so that end is filled in from the germline J gene. This chain links TRBV7-2 with TRBJ2-7; D is perhaps TRBD2 (6 bases). The sequence derives from a human donor with common variable immunodeficiency. The sample comprised peripheral blood mononuclear cells. The CDR3 region is CASSLGMGGYEQYF. The sequenced part of the CDR3 DNA is TGTGCCAGCAGCTTAGGCATGGGGGGCTACGAG.